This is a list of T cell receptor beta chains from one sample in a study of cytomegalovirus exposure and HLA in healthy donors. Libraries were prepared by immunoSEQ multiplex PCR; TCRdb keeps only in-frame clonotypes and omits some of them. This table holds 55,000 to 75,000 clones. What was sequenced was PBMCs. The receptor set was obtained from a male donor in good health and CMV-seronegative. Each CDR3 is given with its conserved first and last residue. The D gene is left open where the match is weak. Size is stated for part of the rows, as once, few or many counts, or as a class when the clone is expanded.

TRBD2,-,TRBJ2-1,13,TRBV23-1,CASPGLVDNEQFF,TGCGCCAGCCCGGGACTAGTCGACAATGAGCAGTTCTTC
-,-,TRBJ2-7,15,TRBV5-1,CASSFSGGASYEQSF,TGCGCCAGCAGCTTCTCCGGCGGGGCGTCCTACGAGCAGTCCTTC
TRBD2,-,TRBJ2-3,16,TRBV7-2,CASSLALSGGRDTQYF,TGTGCCAGCAGCTTAGCGCTTAGCGGGGGAAGGGATACGCAGTATTTT
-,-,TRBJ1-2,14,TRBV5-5,CASSPGKGGYGYTF,TGTGCCAGCAGCCCGGGAAAGGGAGGCTATGGCTACACCTTC
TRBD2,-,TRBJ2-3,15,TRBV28,CASSTAAGGADTQYF,TGTGCCAGCAGCACAGCAGCGGGAGGGGCAGATACGCAGTATTTT
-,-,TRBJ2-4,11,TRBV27,CARKGRYIQYF,TGTGCCAGAAAGGGGAGGTACATTCAGTACTTC
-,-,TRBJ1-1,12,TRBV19,CATSDRNTEAFF,TGTGCCACCTCGGACAGGAACACTGAAGCTTTCTTT
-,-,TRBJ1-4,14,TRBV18,CASSPQGRNEKLFF,TGTGCCAGCTCACCTCAGGGGCGAAATGAAAAACTGTTTTTT
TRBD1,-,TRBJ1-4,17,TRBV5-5,CASSPHQPGQGWEKLFF,TGTGCCAGCAGCCCTCACCAACCGGGACAGGGATGGGAAAAACTGTTTTTT
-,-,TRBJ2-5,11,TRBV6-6,CARSTLDAQYF,TGTGCCAGAAGCACCCTTGATGCCCAGTACTTC
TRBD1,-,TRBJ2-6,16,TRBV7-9,CASRGQGRIGANVLTF,TGTGCCAGCAGGGGACAGGGCCGTATTGGGGCCAACGTCCTGACTTTC
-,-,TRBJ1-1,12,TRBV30,CAWSAGVGEAFF,TGTGCCTGGAGTGCAGGGGTTGGTGAAGCTTTCTTT
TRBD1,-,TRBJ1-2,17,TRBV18,CASSPHAGGAGDYGYTF,TGTGCCAGCTCACCACACGCAGGGGGCGCGGGGGACTATGGCTACACCTTC
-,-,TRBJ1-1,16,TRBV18,CASAPRQVSGDAEAFF,TGTGCCAGCGCACCTAGACAGGTGTCAGGGGACGCTGAAGCTTTCTTT
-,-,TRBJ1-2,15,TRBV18,CASSFGAASIYGYTF,TGTGCCAGCTCGTTTGGGGCAGCTTCAATCTATGGCTACACCTTC
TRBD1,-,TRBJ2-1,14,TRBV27,CASSLGQGRNEQFF,TGTGCCAGCAGTTTGGGACAGGGACGGAATGAGCAGTTCTTC
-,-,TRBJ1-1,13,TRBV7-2,CASSLRRNTEDFF,TGTGCCAGCAGCTTAAGGAGGAACACTGAAGATTTCTTT
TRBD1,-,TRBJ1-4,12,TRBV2,CASGQGNEKLFF,TGTGCCAGCGGACAGGGTAATGAAAAACTGTTTTTT
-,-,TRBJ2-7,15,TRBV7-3,CASSLSGESSYEQYF,TGTGCCAGCAGCTTATCCGGGGAATCCTCCTACGAGCAGTACTTC
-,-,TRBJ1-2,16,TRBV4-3,CASSQGFGRVVGGYTF,TGCGCCAGCAGCCAAGGGTTCGGCAGGGTAGTGGGTGGCTACACCTTC
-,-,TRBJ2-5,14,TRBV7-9,CASSLRGAGETQYF,TGTGCCAGCAGCTTACGGGGGGCCGGGGAGACCCAGTACTTC
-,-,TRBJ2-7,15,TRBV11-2,CASRDDGGHPYEQYF,TGTGCCAGCAGAGATGATGGGGGACATCCCTACGAGCAGTACTTC
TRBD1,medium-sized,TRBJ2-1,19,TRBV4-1,CASSQDGLGTGSSYNEQFF,TGCGCCAGCAGCCAAGACGGCTTAGGGACAGGGAGCTCCTACAATGAGCAGTTCTTC
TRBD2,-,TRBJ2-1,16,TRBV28,CASSEPGTSGYNEQFF,TGTGCCAGCAGTGAACCCGGGACTAGCGGTTACAATGAGCAGTTCTTC
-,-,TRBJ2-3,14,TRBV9,CASSVDSGTDKQYF,TGTGCCAGCAGCGTAGATAGCGGCACAGATAAGCAGTATTTT